This paragraph covers one T cell receptor beta chain sequence. These data belong to a study of blood T cell repertoires in COVID-19. Study at large: The United States, Italy and Spain were the sources of the acute and convalescent COVID-19 samples. Sample material is recorded as cDNA or gDNA derived from T cells, B-cell-depleted T cells, or PBMCs.

The length of the CDR3 is 15 residues. CDR1 is MDHEN and CDR2 is SYDVKM in the germline V gene. V shed 6 bases, J shed 9 bases, and the junction held 10 bases outside the gene matches. Authors' analysis steps: Estimation of nucleated cell counts relied on the amplification of reference gene primers. Some clones are missing from TCRdb's copy, which holds only in-frame ones; the method was immunoSEQ multiplex PCR. The V and J calls and clone size come from that table; D and trimming were worked out from the DNA. The sample carries about 370,000 clones, roughly 90% recorded once. The sequence derives from a woman in her twenties or thirties with COVID-19, enrolled during active disease. The material sequenced was peripheral blood. The chain joins TRBV28 to TRBJ1-6, with 8 bases aligning to TRBD1. CDR3 DNA sequence: TGTGCCAGCAGCCCATATCAGGGGGCGCGTTCACCCCTCCACTTT. Its translation is CASSPYQGARSPLHF.